The rows below give T cell receptor beta chains drawn from one sample of a study of blood T cell repertoires in COVID-19. Sequencing was performed with immunoSEQ multiplex PCR; in TCRdb, only in-frame clones are kept and a portion is missing. The sample has around 230,000 clones; around 83% are singletons. The sequenced sample was peripheral blood. The origin of the receptors is a woman in her fifties or sixties with acute or convalescent COVID-19. Both conserved end residues are part of each CDR3. D genes are given only for firm matches. The size field is filled for only some rows; it gives once, few, many or a size class.

d_call	v_call	j_call	clone_size	cdr3_nt	cdr3_aa
-	TRBV19	TRBJ1-1	-	TGTGCCAGTAGTATAGGGGGGCCCGGCACTGAAGCTTTCTTT	CASSIGGPGTEAFF
-	TRBV19	TRBJ1-2	-	TGTGCCTGCACAACCACAGCCTATGGCTACACCTTC	CACTTTAYGYTF
TRBD1	TRBV10-1	TRBJ2-3	-	TGCGCCAGCAGTGGGGACAGGGCTCGAACCCATGATACGCAGTATTTT	CASSGDRARTHDTQYF
TRBD2	TRBV12-5	TRBJ2-3	once	TGTGCTAGTGGCCCAGCGGGAGTTACCGATACGCAGTATTTT	CASGPAGVTDTQYF
-	TRBV7-2	TRBJ2-7	-	TGTGCCAGCAGCTTAGTTACAGGGAGCGACGAGCAGTACTTC	CASSLVTGSDEQYF
TRBD1	TRBV15	TRBJ2-7	-	TGTGCCACCAGCGCCGGACAGGGGGGAGTTCCTACGGAGCAGTACTTC	CATSAGQGGVPTEQYF
-	TRBV6-5	TRBJ2-2	-	TGTGCCAGCAGATCGACAGTCACCGGGGAGCTGTTTTTT	CASRSTVTGELFF
TRBD2	TRBV2	TRBJ2-2	-	TGTGCCAGCGGGACTAGATCCCTTGACACCGGGGAGCTGTTTTTT	CASGTRSLDTGELFF
-	TRBV6-5	TRBJ1-1	-	TGTGCCAGCAGTTACTGGATACAGGACACTGAAGCTTTCTTT	CASSYWIQDTEAFF
-	TRBV19	TRBJ2-2	few	TGTGCCAGTAGTATTCAGGCAGCGAACACCGGGGAGCTGTTTTTT	CASSIQAANTGELFF
TRBD1	TRBV29-1	TRBJ2-7	-	TGCAGCGCCGCAGGGGGCGCGTACGAGCAGTACTTC	CSAAGGAYEQYF
-	TRBV6-5	TRBJ1-2	-	TGTGCCAGCAGTTACGCCGGGACACAAGGCTACACCTTC	CASSYAGTQGYTF
-	TRBV28	TRBJ1-1	-	TGTGCCAGCAAAACAGGAATTGGGGAAGCTTTCTTT	CASKTGIGEAFF
TRBD1	TRBV5-6	TRBJ1-1	few	TGTGCCAGCAGCTTGTCAGGGGGGCTAAACACTGAAGCTTTCTTT	CASSLSGGLNTEAFF
TRBD2	TRBV5-1	TRBJ2-5	few	TGCGCCAGCAGCTTGGCCTTCAGGGCGGGAGGACAAGAGACCCAGTACTTC	CASSLAFRAGGQETQYF
TRBD1	TRBV3-1/TRBV3-2	TRBJ2-3	-	TGTGCCAGCAGCCAAGAACAGGGGACCCTTAGCACAGATACGCAGTATTTT	CASSQEQGTLSTDTQYF
-	TRBV11-2	TRBJ2-5	-	TGTGCCAGCAGCTTGCACCGGGAGACCCAGTACTTC	CASSLHRETQYF
TRBD2	TRBV27	TRBJ2-1	-	TGTGCCAGCAGTTCCCCGCTAGCGGGCAGCTCCTACAATGAGCAGTTCTTC	CASSSPLAGSSYNEQFF
TRBD2	TRBV7-3	TRBJ2-2	once	TGTGCCAGCAGCTTAAAATACCGGACTAGCGGGATTGGCGGGGAGCTGTTTTTT	CASSLKYRTSGIGGELFF
-	TRBV24-1	TRBJ2-3	-	TGTGCCACCAGTGAAGGGACACAGGCCCACACAGATACGCAGTATTTT	CATSEGTQAHTDTQYF
-	TRBV3-1/TRBV3-2	TRBJ2-4	once	TGTGCCAGCAGCCAAGATTTGGTAGGGGTGTTGACAAACATTCAGTACTTC	CASSQDLVGVLTNIQYF
-	TRBV4-1	TRBJ1-2	few	TGCGCCAGCAGCCAAGATCAGGGGAATCCTCGGGGCGGCTACACCTTC	CASSQDQGNPRGGYTF
-	TRBV19	TRBJ1-2	-	TGTGCCAGTAGTATTATTCGGGCACAGGCCATCCACTATGGCTACACCTTC	CASSIIRAQAIHYGYTF
-	TRBV20-1	TRBJ2-5	-	TGCAGTGCTAGTAGCTCAGGGAACTTGTACCAAGAGACCCAGTACTTC	CSASSSGNLYQETQYF
TRBD2	TRBV27	TRBJ2-7	-	TGTGCCAGCAGGTCTCACCTTAGCGGGAGCTCCTACGAGCAGTACTTC	CASRSHLSGSSYEQYF
-	TRBV5-1	TRBJ2-3	-	TGCGCCAGCAGCGTTGGCCCCGCAGATACGCAGTATTTT	CASSVGPADTQYF
-	TRBV30	TRBJ1-1	-	TGTGCCTGGAGTGTTACAGGGTCCACTGAAGCTTTCTTT	CAWSVTGSTEAFF
TRBD1	TRBV3-1/TRBV3-2	TRBJ1-2	once	TGTGCCAGCAGCCAAGGACAGGGACTTGGCTACACCTTC	CASSQGQGLGYTF
-	TRBV19	TRBJ1-4	-	TGTGCCAGTAGTCCAACACAGGCAACTAATGAAAAACTGTTTTTT	CASSPTQATNEKLFF
-	TRBV13	TRBJ1-2	-	TGTGCCAGCAGCTTAGGCTCAGGGATCGAAGATGGCTACACCTTC	CASSLGSGIEDGYTF
-	TRBV3-1/TRBV3-2	TRBJ1-5	few	TGTGCCAGCAGCCTAGGACATTCAAGCAATCAGCCCCAGCATTTT	CASSLGHSSNQPQHF
-	TRBV5-1	TRBJ2-3	-	TGCGCCAGCAGCTTGGATCCCAGGAGCACAGATACGCAGTATTTT	CASSLDPRSTDTQYF
TRBD1	TRBV10-3	TRBJ1-5	-	TGTGCCATCAGTGAGTCCGGGACAGATTATCAGCCCCAGCATTTT	CAISESGTDYQPQHF
TRBD1	TRBV7-2	TRBJ2-7	-	TGTGCCAGCAGCTTAGATACAGGGGCGGGCTACGAGCAGTACTTC	CASSLDTGAGYEQYF
TRBD1	TRBV10-3	TRBJ1-2	-	TGTGCCATCAGTGAGCTGGAACAGGGGAACGGCTACACCTTC	CAISELEQGNGYTF
TRBD1	TRBV19	TRBJ2-3	once	TGTGCCAGTAGAACAGGGGGCGCGGATACGCAGTATTTT	CASRTGGADTQYF
TRBD2	TRBV28	TRBJ2-1	-	TGTGCCAGCAGTTTATACTTAGCGGGAGCGGGGTTCTTC	CASSLYLAGAGFF
-	TRBV3-1/TRBV3-2	TRBJ1-2	once	TGTGCCAGCAGCCTAATGGGGAGGGATGGCTACACCTTC	CASSLMGRDGYTF
TRBD1	TRBV27	TRBJ1-1	once	TGTGCCAGCAGTTCCTTTCGGGACAGCTCTGAAGCTTTCTTT	CASSSFRDSSEAFF
TRBD2	TRBV5-1	TRBJ2-1	-	TGCGCCAGCAGCCCCATAGCGGGAGTGAATAATGAGCAGTTCTTC	CASSPIAGVNNEQFF
-	TRBV18	TRBJ2-1	-	TGTGCCAGCTCTAAGTATGGAGAGGACAATGAGCAGTTCTTC	CASSKYGEDNEQFF
-	TRBV19	TRBJ1-1	-	TGTGCCACCTCCCGGGGCAGGGGATTCGAAGCTTTCTTT	CATSRGRGFEAFF
-	TRBV5-8	TRBJ1-6	few	TGTGCCAGCAGCTTGGGGGGGCTGAATTCACCCCTCCACTTT	CASSLGGLNSPLHF
TRBD1	TRBV29-1	TRBJ2-7	-	TGCAGCGACACAACGGGACAGGGCTTCTCCTACGAGCAGTACTTC	CSDTTGQGFSYEQYF
-	TRBV4-1	TRBJ2-2	-	TGCGCCAGCAGCCAAGACCCCACAGGGCTAAACACCGGGGAGCTGTTTTTT	CASSQDPTGLNTGELFF
TRBD1	TRBV29-1	TRBJ2-1	-	TGCAGCGTTGATGGCCAGGGGGTCGGCTCCTACAATGAGCAGTTCTTC	CSVDGQGVGSYNEQFF
TRBD2	TRBV7-8	TRBJ2-1	-	TGTGCCAGCAGCTTAGAGGAGGGGAGGGGCCTTAAGCAGTTCTTC	CASSLEEGRGLKQFF
TRBD1	TRBV5-4	TRBJ2-1	-	TGTGCCAGCAGCTCGGACAGGGGGTTCTTATACAATGAGCAGTTCTTC	CASSSDRGFLYNEQFF
TRBD1	TRBV29-1	TRBJ2-7	-	TGCAGCGTCGGGACCGACAGGGGGCGGGACGAGCAGTACTTC	CSVGTDRGRDEQYF
TRBD2	TRBV20-1	TRBJ2-7	-	TGCAGTGCTAGTGTTAGCGGGAGCAACGAGCAGTACTTC	CSASVSGSNEQYF